This T cell receptor (beta chain) was captured by sequencing in a study of cytomegalovirus exposure and HLA in healthy donors. Looking at the study overall: Unique TCR beta sequences numbering some 120 million came from approximately 180 million T cells in an earlier analysis.

PCR employed 60 Vbeta and 13 Jbeta primers. The protocol was immunoSEQ multiplex PCR, while the TCRdb copy is restricted to in-frame clones and leaves out a portion. The sample has 90,000 to 100,000 clones; about 80% are singletons. Points on this clone: Its antigen is not known.

Study-level results: Presence/absence analyses assumed roughly uniform sequencing depth across donors, which may not hold. Analyzed later, most CMV-associated TCR beta chains appeared HLA-restricted.

Germline V gene sequence: CDR1 SGHNT, CDR2 YENEEA. V lost 5 bases, J lost 2 bases, and 12 bases lay in between. CDR3 size: 15 residues. The sequence derives from a woman aged 60 to 75 in good health and CMV-seronegative. The specimen sequenced was PBMCs. The chain links TRBV11-3 to TRBJ2-2; weak D call: TRBD1 (5 bases). The CDR3 bases are TGTGCCAGCAGCCCCTTTAGGGGAAACACCGGGGAGCTGTTTTTT. This encodes CASSPFRGNTGELFF.